This TCR beta chain emerged from a study of neoadjuvant nivolumab and ipilimumab in lung cancer. Study conclusions and caveats: Compared with tumor-adjacent uninvolved lung, resected tumors showed greater richness and clonality.

In the case of this clone: The target antigen is unknown.

TCRdb's copy holds only in-frame clones and misses some; the assay was immunoSEQ multiplex PCR. The repertoire has more than 25,000 clones, 82% of them found once; the top ten carry approximately 8.4%. V lost 2 bases and J 0 bases, leaving 12 bases between the germline ends. CDR3 length: 16 amino acids. Germline V gene data show CDR1 as SGHRS and CDR2 as YFSETQ. This chain uses TRBV5-1 with TRBJ1-3; D is unresolved. This TCR came from an adult with non-small cell lung cancer. The material was tumor tissue, obtained after neoadjuvant nivolumab, alone or with ipilimumab, at or shortly before surgery. The CDR3 protein is CASSLGGRSSGNTIYF. The DNA of the CDR3 is TGCGCCAGCAGCTTAGGAGGTCGAAGCTCTGGAAACACCATATATTTT.